This record looks at one T cell receptor beta chain sequence and its context. Its antigen remains unknown. Data came from immunoSEQ multiplex PCR; TCRdb stores just in-frame clones and leaves some out. The repertoire includes some 17,000 clones, roughly 70% of them detected once, and around 20% sits in the top ten. Dosing: nivolumab 3 mg/kg IV, weeks 1, 4, 7, 10, then every two weeks to week 26. This CDR3 is 15 amino acids long. With 3 bases removed from V and 0 bases from J, the gap between germline ends came to 6 bases. CDR1 is LNHDA, CDR2 SQIVND, per germline (reference sequence). This record comes from a study of ipilimumab plus nivolumab after autologous stem cell transplantation. Study findings and constraints: The authors say TCR, Treg and microbiome findings warrant further study.

The sequence was obtained from a male donor with diffuse large B-cell lymphoma. V usage is TRBV19 and J usage is TRBJ1-6; D remains unclear. This specimen was PBMCs, taken in a trial of ipilimumab plus nivolumab as post-transplant consolidation. The chain's CDR3 is CASSMGSSYNSPLHF. In DNA, the CDR3 is TGTGCCAGTAGTATGGGGAGCTCCTATAATTCACCCCTCCACTTT.